This T cell receptor (beta chain) was observed in a study of T cells after yellow fever vaccination. 5'RACE template switching produced TCR cDNA carrying a universal primer site and UMIs. TCRdb used MiXCR to reprocess the 5' RACE reads, holding one entry per CDR3 protein. The sample carries under 200,000 distinct CDR3 sequences, 5.5% to 7.5% recorded once. CDR1 is SEHNR and CDR2 is FQNEAQ in the germline V gene (reference sequence). This CDR3 region has 14 residues. In the case of this clonotype: Its matching antigen is unknown. One end of the junction fails to match germline, which may point to a read error.

Overall study results and limits: It was a small share of clonotypes that appeared in both CD4 and CD8 compartments.

The TCR sequence derives from a young man who received the YFV17D yellow fever vaccine. Sequenced here: CD4+ T cells sorted from PBMCs, sampled 5 days after the first yellow fever vaccination. The chain uses TRBV7-9 and TRBJ1-3; D may be TRBD1 (6 bases). The CDR3 DNA sequence: TGTGCCAGCAGCCCACAGGGAGGTGGAAACACCAAATATTTT. It translates to CASSPQGGGNTKYF.